This TCR beta chain was retrieved from a study of blood T cell repertoires in COVID-19. Study information: Donors in the United States, Italy and Spain gave samples during acute or convalescent COVID-19. The analysed material was cDNA or gDNA that came from T cells, B-cell-depleted T cells, or PBMCs.

Under the authors' procedure: Estimated nucleated cell counts came from reference gene primer amplification. The data were produced by immunoSEQ multiplex PCR, yet TCRdb's version contains in-frame clones alone and is incomplete. Clonal size and the V and J genes are those of that table, whereas D and trimming came from the DNA. The table has about 160,000 clones, about 81% seen once; the top ten hold roughly a tenth. The germline gives CDR1 MNHEY, CDR2 SMNVEV (reference sequence). The length of the CDR3 is 13 residues. Trimming stripped 4 bases from V and 14 bases from J, with 15 bases between. Sequenced sample: peripheral blood. The V call is TRBV27, the J call TRBJ1-6; D ambiguous. The sequence came from a human donor in a cohort sampled during active COVID-19. CDR3 DNA: TGTGCCAGCAGTTCCCGAACTTCTTTGACCCTCCACTTT. This gives the protein CASSSRTSLTLHF.